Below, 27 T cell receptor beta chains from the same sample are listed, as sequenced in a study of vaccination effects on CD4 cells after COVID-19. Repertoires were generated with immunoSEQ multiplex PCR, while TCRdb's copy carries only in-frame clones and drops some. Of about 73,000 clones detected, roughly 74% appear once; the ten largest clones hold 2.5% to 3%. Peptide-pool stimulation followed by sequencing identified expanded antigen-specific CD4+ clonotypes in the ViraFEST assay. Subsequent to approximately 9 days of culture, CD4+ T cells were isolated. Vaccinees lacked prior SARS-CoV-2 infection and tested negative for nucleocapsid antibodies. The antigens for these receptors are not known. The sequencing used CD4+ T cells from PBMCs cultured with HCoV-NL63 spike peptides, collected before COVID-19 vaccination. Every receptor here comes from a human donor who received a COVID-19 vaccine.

The CDR3, as DNA: TGCAGCGCCGGACAGCTTTTGAACACTGAAGCTTTCTTT. Translated, it gives CSAGQLLNTEAFF. The V gene is TRBV29-1, the J gene TRBJ1-1; tentatively, D is TRBD1 (6 bases). V gave up 7 bases and J gave up 0 bases, with 12 bases separating them. This CDR3 contains 13 residues. CDR1 is SQVTM and CDR2 is ANQGSEA in the germline V gene. Full variable domain (missing parts from reference TRBV29-1 and TRBJ1-1): SAVISQKPSRDICQRGTSLTIQCQVDSQVTMMFWYRQQPGQSLTLIATANQGSEATYESGFVIDKFPISRPNLTFSTLTVSNMSPEDSSIYLCSAGQLLNTEAFFGQGTRLTVV.

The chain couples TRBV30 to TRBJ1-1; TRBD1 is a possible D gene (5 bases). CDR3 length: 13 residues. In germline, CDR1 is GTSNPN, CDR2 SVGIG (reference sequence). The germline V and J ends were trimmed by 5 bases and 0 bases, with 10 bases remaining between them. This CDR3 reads CAWGWGVNTEAFF. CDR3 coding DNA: TGTGCCTGGGGGTGGGGGGTGAACACTGAAGCTTTCTTT.

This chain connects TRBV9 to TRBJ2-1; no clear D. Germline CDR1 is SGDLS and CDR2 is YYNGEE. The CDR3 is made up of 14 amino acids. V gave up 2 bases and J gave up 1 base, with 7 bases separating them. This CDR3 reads CASSVMGSYNEQFF. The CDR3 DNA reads TGTGCCAGCAGCGTCATGGGTTCCTACAATGAGCAGTTCTTC.

The CDR3, as DNA: TGCGCCAGCAGCCCCCGGGGACGGGGGGCGGTGAACACTGAAGCTTTCTTT. Translating gives CASSPRGRGAVNTEAFF. The V call is TRBV5-1, the J call TRBJ1-1; the D gene is possibly TRBD1 (6 bases). The germline CDR1 and CDR2 sequences are SGHRS and YFSETQ. Trimming cost V 4 bases and J 0 bases, with 19 bases left between them. CDR3 length equals 17 residues.

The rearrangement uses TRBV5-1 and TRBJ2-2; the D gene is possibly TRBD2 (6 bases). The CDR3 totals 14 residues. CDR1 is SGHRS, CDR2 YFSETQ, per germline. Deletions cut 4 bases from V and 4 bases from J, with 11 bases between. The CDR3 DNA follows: TGCGCCAGCAGCCTCCGGGGGAGCACCGGGGAGCTGTTTTTT. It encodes CASSLRGSTGELFF. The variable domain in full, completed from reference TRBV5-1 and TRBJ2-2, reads KAGVTQTPRYLIKTRGQQVTLSCSPISGHRSVSWYQQTPGQGLQFLFEYFSETQRNKGNFPGRFSGRQFSNSRSEMNVSTLELGDSALYLCASSLRGSTGELFFGEGSRLTVL.

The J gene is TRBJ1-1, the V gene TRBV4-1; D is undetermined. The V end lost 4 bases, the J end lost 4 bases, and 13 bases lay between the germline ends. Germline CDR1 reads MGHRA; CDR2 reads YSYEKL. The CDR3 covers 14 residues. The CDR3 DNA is TGCGCCAGCAGCCCCATTTCGGGCGGCACTGAAGCTTTCTTT. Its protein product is CASSPISGGTEAFF.

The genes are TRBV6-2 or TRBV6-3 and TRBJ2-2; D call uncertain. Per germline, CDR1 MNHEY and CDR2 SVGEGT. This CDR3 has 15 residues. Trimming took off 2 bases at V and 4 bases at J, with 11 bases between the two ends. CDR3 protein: CASSYPEVATGELFF. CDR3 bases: TGTGCCAGCAGTTACCCCGAGGTTGCCACCGGGGAGCTGTTTTTT.

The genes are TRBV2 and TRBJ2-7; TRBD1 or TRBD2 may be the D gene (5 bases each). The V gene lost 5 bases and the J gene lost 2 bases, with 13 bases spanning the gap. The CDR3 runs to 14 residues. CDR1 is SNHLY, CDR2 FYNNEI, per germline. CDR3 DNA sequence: TGTGCCAGCAGTCTATCCGGGACCGCCTACGAGCAGTACGTC. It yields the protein CASSLSGTAYEQYV.

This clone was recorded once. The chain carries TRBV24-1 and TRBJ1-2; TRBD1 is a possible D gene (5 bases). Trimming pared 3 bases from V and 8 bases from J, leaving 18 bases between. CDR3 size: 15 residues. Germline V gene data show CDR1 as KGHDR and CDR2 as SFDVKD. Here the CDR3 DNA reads TGTGCCACCAGTGATCCAGGGCTGGGTCCAGCCGGCTACACCTTC. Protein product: CATSDPGLGPAGYTF.

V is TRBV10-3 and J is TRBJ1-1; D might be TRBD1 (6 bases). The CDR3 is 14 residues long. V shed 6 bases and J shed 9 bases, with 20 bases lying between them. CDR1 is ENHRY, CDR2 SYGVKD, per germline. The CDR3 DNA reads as TGTGCCATCAGGCCGGAAGGGGGAATTGAGAAAGCTTTCTTT. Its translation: CAIRPEGGIEKAFF.

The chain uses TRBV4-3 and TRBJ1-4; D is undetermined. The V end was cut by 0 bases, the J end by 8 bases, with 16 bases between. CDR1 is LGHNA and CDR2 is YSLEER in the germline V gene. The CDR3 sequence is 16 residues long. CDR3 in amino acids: CASSQDFGPRREKLFF. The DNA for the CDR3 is TGCGCCAGCAGCCAAGATTTCGGGCCCCGCAGGGAAAAACTGTTTTTT.

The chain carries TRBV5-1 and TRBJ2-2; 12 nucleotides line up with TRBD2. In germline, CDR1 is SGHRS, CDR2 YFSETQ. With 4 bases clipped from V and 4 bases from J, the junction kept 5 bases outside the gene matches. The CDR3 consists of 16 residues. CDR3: CASSQKLAGGTGELFF. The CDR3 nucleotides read TGCGCCAGCAGCCAAAAACTAGCGGGGGGCACCGGGGAGCTGTTTTTT.

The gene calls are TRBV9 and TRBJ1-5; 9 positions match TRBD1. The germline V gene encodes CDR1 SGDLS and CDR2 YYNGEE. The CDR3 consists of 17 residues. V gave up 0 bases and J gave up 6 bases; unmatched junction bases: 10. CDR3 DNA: TGTGCCAGCAGCGTAGAACCCGACGACAGGGGGAGTCAGCCCCAGCATTTT. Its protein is CASSVEPDDRGSQPQHF.

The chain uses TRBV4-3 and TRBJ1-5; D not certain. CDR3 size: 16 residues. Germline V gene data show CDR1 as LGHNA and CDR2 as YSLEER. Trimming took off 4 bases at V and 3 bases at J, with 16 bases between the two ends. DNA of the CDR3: TGCGCCAGCAGCCGCGATTTAACGGCCTACAATCAGCCCCAGCATTTT. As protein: CASSRDLTAYNQPQHF.

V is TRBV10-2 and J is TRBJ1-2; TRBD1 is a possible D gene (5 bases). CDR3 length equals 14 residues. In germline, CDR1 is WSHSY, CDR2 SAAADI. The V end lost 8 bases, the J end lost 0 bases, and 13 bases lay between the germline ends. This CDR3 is CASGAGHSNYGYTF. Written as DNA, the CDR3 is TGCGCCAGCGGCGCAGGGCATTCTAACTATGGCTACACCTTC.

The CDR3 here is CAAQGCSGNTIYF. CDR3 in DNA: TGCGCCGCCCAAGGGTGCTCTGGAAACACCATATATTTT. The chain combines TRBV10-1 with TRBJ1-3; D gene unclear. The germline V gene has CDR1 WNHNN and CDR2 SYGVQD (reference sequence). This CDR3 has 13 amino acids. V was shortened by 11 bases and J by 0 bases, with 11 bases between the two germline ends.

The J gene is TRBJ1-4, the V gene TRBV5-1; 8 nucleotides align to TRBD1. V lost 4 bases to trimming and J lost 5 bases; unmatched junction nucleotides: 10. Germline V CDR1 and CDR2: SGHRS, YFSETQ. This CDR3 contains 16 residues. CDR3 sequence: CASSISGTGQNEKLFF. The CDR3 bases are TGCGCCAGCAGCATCTCCGGGACAGGCCAAAATGAAAAACTGTTTTTT.

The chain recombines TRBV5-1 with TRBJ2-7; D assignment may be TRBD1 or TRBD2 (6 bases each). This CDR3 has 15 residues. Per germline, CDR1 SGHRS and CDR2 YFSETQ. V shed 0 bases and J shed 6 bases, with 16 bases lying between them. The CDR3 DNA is TGCGCCAGCAGCTTGGACGGGGGCCCCGCCTCCGAGCAGTACGTC. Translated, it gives CASSLDGGPASEQYV.

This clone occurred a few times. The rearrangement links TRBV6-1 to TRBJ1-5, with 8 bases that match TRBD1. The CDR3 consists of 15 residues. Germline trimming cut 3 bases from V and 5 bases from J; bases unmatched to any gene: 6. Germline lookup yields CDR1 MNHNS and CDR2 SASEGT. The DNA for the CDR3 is TGTGCCAGCAGTGATCAGGGCAGGGGGCATCAGCCCCAGCATTTT. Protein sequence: CASSDQGRGHQPQHF.

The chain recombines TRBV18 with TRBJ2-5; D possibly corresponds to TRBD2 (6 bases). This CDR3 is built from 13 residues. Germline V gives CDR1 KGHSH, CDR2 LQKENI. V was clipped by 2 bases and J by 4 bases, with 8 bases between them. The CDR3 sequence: CASSPGGRETQYF. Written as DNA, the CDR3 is TGTGCCAGCTCACCAGGAGGGCGAGAGACCCAGTACTTC. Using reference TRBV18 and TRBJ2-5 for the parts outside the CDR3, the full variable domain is NAGVMQNPRHLVRRRGQEARLRCSPMKGHSHVYWYRQLPEEGLKFMVYLQKENIIDESGMPKERFSAEFPKEGPSILRIQQVVRGDSAAYFCASSPGGRETQYFGPGTRLLVL.

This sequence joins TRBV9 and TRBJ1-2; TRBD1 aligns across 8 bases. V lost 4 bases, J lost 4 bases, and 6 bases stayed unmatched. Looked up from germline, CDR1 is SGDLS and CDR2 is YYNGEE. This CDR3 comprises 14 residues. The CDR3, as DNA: TGTGCCAGCAGCCCGGGACAGGAGTCCTATGGCTACACCTTC. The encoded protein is CASSPGQESYGYTF.

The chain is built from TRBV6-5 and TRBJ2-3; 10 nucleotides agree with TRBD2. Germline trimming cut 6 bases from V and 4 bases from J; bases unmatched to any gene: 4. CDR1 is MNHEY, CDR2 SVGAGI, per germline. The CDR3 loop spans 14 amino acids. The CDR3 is CASRVAGGPDTQYF. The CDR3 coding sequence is TGTGCCAGCAGGGTAGCGGGGGGCCCAGATACGCAGTATTTT.

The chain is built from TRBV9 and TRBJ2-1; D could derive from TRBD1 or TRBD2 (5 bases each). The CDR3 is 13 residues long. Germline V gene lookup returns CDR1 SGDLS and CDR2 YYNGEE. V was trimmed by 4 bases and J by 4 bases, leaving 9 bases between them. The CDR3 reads CASSPGPYNEQFF. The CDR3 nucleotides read TGTGCCAGCAGCCCGGGGCCTTACAATGAGCAGTTCTTC.

Here the CDR3 reads CASSLSLGHTIYF. The CDR3 DNA sequence: TGCGCCAGCAGCCTCAGCCTTGGTCACACCATATATTTT. The chain joins TRBV4-1 to TRBJ1-3; no firm D call. In germline, CDR1 is MGHRA, CDR2 YSYEKL. With 4 bases removed from V and 8 bases from J, the gap between germline ends came to 12 bases. The CDR3 contains 13 residues.

The DNA of the CDR3 is TGTGCCAGTTCTAAGACTAGGGAAGTTGTCTCTGGTCCTGAAGCTTTCTTT. Translating it yields CASSKTREVVSGPEAFF. The chain uses TRBV18 and TRBJ1-1; no firm D call. Germline-derived CDR1 and CDR2 are KGHSH and LQKENI. The V end lost 9 bases, the J end lost 6 bases, and 29 bases lay between the germline ends. The CDR3 covers 17 residues. Based on the CDR3 plus reference TRBV18 and TRBJ1-1, the full variable domain is NAGVMQNPRHLVRRRGQEARLRCSPMKGHSHVYWYRQLPEEGLKFMVYLQKENIIDESGMPKERFSAEFPKEGPSILRIQQVVRGDSAAYFCASSKTREVVSGPEAFFGQGTRLTVV.

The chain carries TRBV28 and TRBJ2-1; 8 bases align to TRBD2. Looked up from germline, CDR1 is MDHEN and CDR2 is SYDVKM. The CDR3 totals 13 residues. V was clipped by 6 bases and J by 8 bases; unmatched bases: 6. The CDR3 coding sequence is TGTGCCAGCAGCCGGGGGGGGAGGCATGAGCAGTTCTTC. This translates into CASSRGGRHEQFF. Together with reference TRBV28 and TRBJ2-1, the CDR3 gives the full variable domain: DVKVTQSSRYLVKRTGEKVFLECVQDMDHENMFWYRQDPGLGLRLIYFSYDVKMKEKGDIPEGYSVSREKKERFSLILESASTNQTSMYLCASSRGGRHEQFFGPGTRLTVL.

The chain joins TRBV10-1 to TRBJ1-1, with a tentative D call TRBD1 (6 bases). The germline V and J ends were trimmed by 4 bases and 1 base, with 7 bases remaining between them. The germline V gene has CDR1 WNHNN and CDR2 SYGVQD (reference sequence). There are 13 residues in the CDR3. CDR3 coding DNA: TGCGCCAGCAGTGTGACAGGGAACACTGAAGCTTTCTTT. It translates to CASSVTGNTEAFF.